The 30 T cell receptor beta chains listed next were all sequenced from one sample in a study of T-cell memory formation after mild COVID-19. TCRdb independently ran MiXCR on the 5' RACE reads; one entry per CDR3 protein. The repertoire holds 400,000 or so distinct CDR3 sequences, 21% seen once, with approximately 12% in the top ten. The sample was PBMCs or a T cell subset sorted from them (not recorded which). All receptors come from an adult woman who had mild COVID-19 (a few samples of this study predate the infection). Cell type and time point are not known.

The V call is TRBV24-1, the J call TRBJ1-2; D gene unclear. Germline CDR1 and CDR2: KGHDR and SFDVKD. This CDR3 contains 12 residues. V lost 4 bases and J 8 bases, leaving 10 bases between the germline ends. CDR3 bases: TGTGCCACCAGTGAGGGAGAAGGGGGCTACACCTTC. Amino acid sequence: CATSEGEGGYTF.

This clonotype has just a few counts. V and J are TRBV5-5 and TRBJ2-7; possible D gene TRBD2, 6 bases. With 1 base removed from V and 4 bases from J, the gap between germline ends came to 15 bases. The CDR3 contains 15 residues. Germline V CDR1 and CDR2: SGHKS, YYEKEE (reference sequence). The CDR3 coding sequence is TGTGCCAGCAGCTTGCGGAACCAGGGAGGTTACGAGCAGTACTTC. Translated, it gives CASSLRNQGGYEQYF.

The chain recombines TRBV7-2 with TRBJ2-3; D gene uncertain. V was pared by 2 bases and J by 6 bases, with 6 bases between. This CDR3 comprises 12 residues. CDR1 is SGHTA, CDR2 FQGNSA, per germline. CDR3 in amino acids: CASSLMGDTQYF. The CDR3 region has the DNA TGTGCCAGCAGCTTAATGGGGGATACGCAGTATTTT.

The chain is built from TRBV12-3 or TRBV12-4 and TRBJ1-1; D possibly corresponds to TRBD1 (5 bases). The V end was cut by 3 bases, the J end by 3 bases, with 11 bases between. The CDR3 has 14 residues. The CDR3 is CASSFSIRDTEAFF. As DNA, the CDR3 is TGTGCCAGCAGTTTTTCAATCAGGGACACTGAAGCTTTCTTT.

Points on this clonotype: A clone one base away is much larger, so this may be a read error. V and J are TRBV6-6 and TRBJ2-3; D unclear. The V and J ends lost 2 bases and 5 bases respectively, with 5 bases between them. CDR3 length: 12 amino acids. Germline CDR1 is MNHNY and CDR2 is SVGAGI (reference sequence). The CDR3, as DNA: TGTGCCAGCAGTTACACGGGAGATACGCAGTATTTT. Its translation is CASSYTGDTQYF.

This sequence joins TRBV7-8 and TRBJ1-5; 11 bases are shared with TRBD1. Trimming removed 5 bases from V and 0 bases from J; junction bases left unmatched: 6. The germline CDR1 and CDR2 sequences are SGHVS and FQNEAQ. This CDR3 contains 17 residues. CDR3 region: CASSRDRGIYSNQPQHF. The DNA of the CDR3 is TGTGCCAGCAGCCGGGACAGGGGGATCTATAGCAATCAGCCCCAGCATTTT. The full variable domain, its missing parts supplied by reference TRBV7-8 and TRBJ1-5, is GAGVSQSPRYKVAKRGQDVALRCDPISGHVSLFWYQQALGQGPEFLTYFQNEAQLDKSGLPSDRFFAERPEGSVSTLKIQRTQQEDSAVYLCASSRDRGIYSNQPQHFGDGTRLSIL.

This clonotype was observed a handful of times. The chain has TRBV5-8 and TRBJ2-7; 9 positions agree with TRBD1. Germline lookup yields CDR1 SGHTS and CDR2 YDEGEE. The CDR3 extends over 17 amino acids. The V segment lost 4 bases and the J segment 0 bases; nucleotides outside the gene matches: 11. CDR3 sequence (DNA): TGTGCCAGCAGCCCTTCCTTTTGGACAGGGGCCTCCTACGAGCAGTACTTC. Amino acids: CASSPSFWTGASYEQYF.

This chain joins TRBV6-1 and TRBJ1-2, with 9 bases lining up with TRBD1. The CDR3 is made up of 14 amino acids. Germline lookup yields CDR1 MNHNS and CDR2 SASEGT. The junction had 8 bases not matched to a gene; V was cut back by 5 bases and J by 7 bases. The CDR3 is CASSKGQGYGGYTF. The CDR3 region has the DNA TGTGCCAGCAGTAAGGGACAGGGTTACGGTGGCTACACCTTC.

This clonotype was seen a handful of times. The V call is TRBV29-1, the J call TRBJ1-5, with 8 positions matching TRBD1. V lost 3 bases, J lost 2 bases, and 0 bases stayed unmatched. The CDR3 runs 13 residues. Looked up from germline, CDR1 is SQVTM and CDR2 is ANQGSEA. The CDR3 region is CSVEGQGNQPQHF. The CDR3 nucleotides are TGCAGCGTTGAGGGACAGGGCAATCAGCCCCAGCATTTT.

The chain links TRBV3-1 to TRBJ1-2; unclear D gene. The CDR3 length is 16 residues. Germline V CDR1 and CDR2: LGHDT, YNNKEL (reference sequence). V lost 2 bases, J lost 5 bases, and 18 bases lay in between. The CDR3 reads CASSQSGLRTTYGYTF. The CDR3 DNA reads as TGTGCCAGCAGCCAAAGCGGGCTCCGCACTACTTATGGCTACACCTTC.

The chain recombines TRBV20-1 with TRBJ2-1, with 8 bases aligning to TRBD1. This CDR3 has 16 residues. V shed 5 bases, J shed 14 bases, and the junction held 23 bases outside the gene matches. The germline CDR1 and CDR2 sequences are DFQATT and SNEGSKA (reference sequence). DNA of the CDR3: TGCAGTGCTCCAGCACGGGGCAGGGGGCCAGGGAGTCTGGAGTTCTTC. Residues: CSAPARGRGPGSLEFF.

The chain is built from TRBV19 and TRBJ1-2, with D maybe TRBD1 (6 bases). The CDR3 has 14 amino acids. Germline CDR1 reads LNHDA; CDR2 reads SQIVND (reference sequence). The germline V and J ends were trimmed by 6 bases and 4 bases, with 15 bases remaining between them. In nucleotides, the CDR3 is TGTGCCAGTAGATCCGGCGGGACATTCTATGGCTACACCTTC. It translates to CASRSGGTFYGYTF.

V and J are TRBV24-1 and TRBJ1-1; 9 nucleotides match TRBD1. Looked up from germline, CDR1 is KGHDR and CDR2 is SFDVKD. Trimming took 4 bases from V and 2 from J; bases not matched to a gene: 4. The CDR3 is made up of 15 amino acids. The CDR3 here is CATSDRTGANTEAFF. The DNA of the CDR3 is TGTGCCACCAGTGACCGGACAGGGGCAAACACTGAAGCTTTCTTT.

This clonotype occurred a few times. In DNA, the CDR3 is TGTGCCAGCAGTTTAGGGTCTATAGGGAGCCCCCAGCATTTT. Translated: CASSLGSIGSPQHF. The rearrangement links TRBV12-3 or TRBV12-4 to TRBJ1-5; D uncertain. Trimming left V 1 base short and J 10 bases short, with 14 bases between. The CDR3 has 14 amino acids.

The chain is built from TRBV7-9 and TRBJ1-2, with D unclear. The CDR3 is made up of 11 amino acids. V gave up 4 bases and J gave up 9 bases, with 9 bases separating them. The germline CDR1 and CDR2 sequences are SEHNR and FQNEAQ (reference sequence). In DNA form, the CDR3 reads TGTGCCAGCAGCTCAGATCGGAGCTACACCTTC. Translation gives CASSSDRSYTF. Full variable domain (rest looked up from reference TRBV7-9 and TRBJ1-2): DTGVSQNPRHKITKRGQNVTFRCDPISEHNRLYWYRQTLGQGPEFLTYFQNEAQLEKSRLLSDRFSAERPKGSFSTLEIQRTEQGDSAMYLCASSSDRSYTFGSGTRLTVV.

This clonotype was seen at least ten times. The chain joins TRBV6-1 to TRBJ2-7, with D perhaps matching TRBD1 (6 bases). Per the germline V gene, CDR1 is MNHNS and CDR2 is SASEGT. Trimming took 6 bases from V and 2 from J, leaving 11 bases between them. The CDR3 totals 13 residues. CDR3 loop: CASSLTGPYEQYF. The CDR3 bases are TGTGCCAGCAGCCTGACAGGACCCTACGAGCAGTACTTC.

V usage is TRBV7-2 and J usage is TRBJ2-5; 7 bases match TRBD2. The CDR3 is 14 residues long. Germline CDR1 is SGHTA and CDR2 is FQGNSA. After removal of 5 bases from V and 3 bases from J, the junction contained 6 bases not matched to a gene. The CDR3 here is CASSVGTTKETQYF. CDR3 nucleotide sequence: TGTGCCAGCAGCGTCGGGACTACTAAAGAGACCCAGTACTTC.

This clonotype was picked up a small number of times. This sequence joins TRBV15 and TRBJ2-1, with 8 bases aligning to TRBD2. Germline V lookup: CDR1 LNHNV, CDR2 YYDKDF (reference sequence). The CDR3 consists of 19 residues. J lost 3 bases, V lost 6 bases, and 19 bases had no gene match. The CDR3 DNA is TGTGCCACCAGGGGGGAAGAGGCTTCTTTCAGCGGGAGCTACAATGAGCAGTTCTTC. It is translated as CATRGEEASFSGSYNEQFF. Filled out from reference TRBV15 and TRBJ2-1, the complete variable domain reads DAMVIQNPRYQVTQFGKPVTLSCSQTLNHNVMYWYQQKSSQAPKLLFHYYDKDFNNEADTPDNFQSRRPNTSFCFLDIRSPGLGDTAMYLCATRGEEASFSGSYNEQFFGPGTRLTVL.

V usage is TRBV29-1 and J usage is TRBJ2-7, with TRBD1 as a possible D gene (6 bases). V gave up 6 bases and J gave up 0 bases, with 12 bases separating them. CDR3 length: 13 amino acids. CDR1 and CDR2 from the germline V gene are SQVTM and ANQGSEA. The CDR3 DNA reads TGCAGCGTAGACCGGGACAACTCCTACGAGCAGTACTTC. Translation gives CSVDRDNSYEQYF.

This chain links TRBV3-1 with TRBJ2-1; D might be TRBD2 (6 bases). Deletions cut 7 bases from V and 9 bases from J, with 16 bases between. The CDR3 is 13 amino acids. CDR1 is LGHDT and CDR2 is YNNKEL in the germline V gene (reference sequence). CDR3 amino acids: CASTHGTGGEQFF. The CDR3 nucleotides read TGTGCCAGCACACATGGGACTGGGGGTGAGCAGTTCTTC.

The V call is TRBV4-1, the J call TRBJ1-1, with D possibly matching TRBD1 (6 bases). With 1 base removed from V and 0 bases from J, the gap between germline ends came to 9 bases. Germline CDR1 MGHRA, CDR2 YSYEKL. The CDR3 contains 15 residues. CDR3: CASSQVYRVNTEAFF. CDR3 coding DNA: TGCGCCAGCAGCCAAGTGTACAGGGTGAACACTGAAGCTTTCTTT.

A few counts support this clonotype. The chain recombines TRBV6-2 or TRBV6-3 with TRBJ2-1; 8 positions match TRBD2. With 6 bases clipped from V and 8 bases from J, the junction kept 15 bases outside the gene matches. This CDR3 comprises 16 residues. Germline CDR1 MNHEY, CDR2 SVGEGT. CDR3 DNA sequence: TGTGCCAGCAGAACCTACCGGGGGGGCCTGGTTCATGAGCAGTTCTTC. It yields the protein CASRTYRGGLVHEQFF.

This clonotype was counted a few times. This rearrangement joins TRBV4-2 to TRBJ2-7; D is possibly TRBD2 (5 bases). Between the trimmed V and J ends, which lost 0 bases and 2 bases, there was a span of 17 bases. CDR1 and CDR2 (germline): LGHNA, YNFKEQ. The CDR3 totals 17 residues. CDR3 in amino acids: CASSQESGDLLTYEQYF. The DNA of the CDR3 is TGTGCCAGCAGCCAAGAGAGCGGAGACCTCCTCACCTACGAGCAGTACTTC.

The chain carries TRBV10-3 and TRBJ2-7; D possibly uses TRBD1 or TRBD2 (7 bases each). This CDR3 is 14 amino acids long. The V gene's germline CDR1 is ENHRY and CDR2 SYGVKD. V shed 8 bases and J shed 2 bases, with 16 bases lying between them. CDR3 loop: CAIGTAGKTYEQYF. The CDR3 nucleotides are TGTGCCATCGGGACAGCGGGAAAAACCTACGAGCAGTACTTC.

This clonotype was recorded a few times. The chain uses TRBV4-1 and TRBJ2-2; D ambiguous. Germline V lookup: CDR1 MGHRA, CDR2 YSYEKL. The V end was cut by 4 bases, the J end by 3 bases, with 12 bases between. This CDR3 has 15 residues. The CDR3 region is CASSPASADTGELFF. CDR3 DNA: TGCGCCAGCAGCCCGGCCAGTGCCGACACCGGGGAGCTGTTTTTT.

This clonotype has at least ten counts. The V and J genes are TRBV5-1 and TRBJ1-2; tentatively, D is TRBD1 (6 bases). This CDR3 contains 14 residues. Germline-derived CDR1 and CDR2 are SGHRS and YFSETQ. Trimming took off 5 bases at V and 4 bases at J, with 15 bases between the two ends. Here the CDR3 reads CASRPNRDSYGYTF. CDR3 sequence (DNA): TGCGCCAGCAGACCTAACAGGGACTCCTATGGCTACACCTTC.

The rearrangement links TRBV12-3 or TRBV12-4 to TRBJ1-2; D ambiguous. The CDR3 covers 15 residues. V lost 6 bases to trimming and J lost 12 bases, with 26 bases between them. The CDR3, as DNA: TGTGCCAGCAGCACCCCGGAGCGCCGCGGATTGACCCACACCTTC. Translating gives CASSTPERRGLTHTF.

This clonotype was recorded at least ten times. CDR3 in amino acids: CASSLTTSGTETQYF. The CDR3 DNA reads TGTGCCAGCAGCTTAACGACTAGCGGGACAGAGACCCAGTACTTC. V usage is TRBV7-3 and J usage is TRBJ2-5; the match to TRBD2 covers 11 bases. J gave up 4 bases and V 0 bases, and 1 base lay outside the gene matches. Germline CDR1 and CDR2: SGHTA and FQGTGA. The CDR3 contains 15 residues.

The genes are TRBV4-3 and TRBJ2-2; perhaps D is TRBD1 or TRBD2 (6 bases each). This CDR3 is built from 15 residues. Trimming took 4 bases from V and 9 from J, leaving 18 bases between them. The germline CDR1 and CDR2 sequences are LGHNA and YSLEER. In DNA form, the CDR3 reads TGCGCCAGCAGCCTGGGGGCGGAGGCGGGAAGGGAGCTGTTTTTT. Its protein is CASSLGAEAGRELFF.

This clonotype was picked up many times. A read error may account for a junction end that differs from germline. This chain joins TRBV5-1 and TRBJ2-2; unclear D gene. CDR1 is SGHRS, CDR2 YFSETQ, per germline. This CDR3 is 12 amino acids long. In DNA form, the CDR3 reads TGTGCCAGCAGCTTGAGTACCGGGGAGCTGTTTTTT. This gives the protein CASSLSTGELFF.